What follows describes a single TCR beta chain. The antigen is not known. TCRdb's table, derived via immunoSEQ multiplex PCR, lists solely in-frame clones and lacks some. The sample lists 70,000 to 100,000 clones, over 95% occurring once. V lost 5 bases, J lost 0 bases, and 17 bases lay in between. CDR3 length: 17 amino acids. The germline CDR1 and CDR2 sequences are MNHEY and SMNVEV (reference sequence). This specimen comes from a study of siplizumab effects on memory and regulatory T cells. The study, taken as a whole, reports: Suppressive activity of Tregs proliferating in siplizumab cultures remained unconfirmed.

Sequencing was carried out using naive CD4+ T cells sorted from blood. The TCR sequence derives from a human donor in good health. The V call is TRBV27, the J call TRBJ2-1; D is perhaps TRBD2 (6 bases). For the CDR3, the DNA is TGTGCCAGCAGTGAGGACTACCCAGCCGTCTCCTACAATGAGCAGTTCTTC. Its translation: CASSEDYPAVSYNEQFF.